This TCR beta chain was observed in a study of brain T cells in children with intractable seizures. Germline CDR1 LNHDA, CDR2 SQIVND (reference sequence). Trimming removed 1 base at V and 2 bases at J, with 12 bases between. This CDR3 region has 16 residues. Time point here: blood from clinic visit 5 months post-surgery; TSC patient then seizure free. Data came from immunoSEQ multiplex PCR; TCRdb stores just in-frame clones and leaves some out. The top ten clones hold around 6% of a sample with a few hundred thousand clones, roughly 93% of them seen once. The clonotype comes from a boy less than two years old with tuberous sclerosis and intractable seizures. The sample was peripheral blood, taken less than 6 months after surgery. The chain couples TRBV19 to TRBJ1-5; D is unresolved. CDR3 region: CASSIGRDFGNQPQHF. The CDR3 DNA is TGTGCCAGTAGTATAGGCCGGGATTTCGGCAATCAGCCCCAGCATTTT.